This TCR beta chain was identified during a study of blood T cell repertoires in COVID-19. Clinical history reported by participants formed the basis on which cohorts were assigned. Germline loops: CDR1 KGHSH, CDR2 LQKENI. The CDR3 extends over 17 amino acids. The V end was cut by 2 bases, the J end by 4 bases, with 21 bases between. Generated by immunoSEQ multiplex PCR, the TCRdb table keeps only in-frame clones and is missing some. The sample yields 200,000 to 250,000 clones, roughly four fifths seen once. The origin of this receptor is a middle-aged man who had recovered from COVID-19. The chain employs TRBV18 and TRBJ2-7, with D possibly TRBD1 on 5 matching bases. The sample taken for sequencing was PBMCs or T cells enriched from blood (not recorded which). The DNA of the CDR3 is TGTGCCAGCTCACCAAAAAGCCGCGCGGTAACAGGTTACGAGCAGTACTTC. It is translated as CASSPKSRAVTGYEQYF.